The clone carrying this TCR beta chain was picked up a small number of times. Its antigen remains unidentified. These data come from a study of cytomegalovirus exposure and HLA in healthy donors. Study-wide points: For most TCR beta V segments, an earlier analysis put the productive rate at about 90% or about 30% of the time. Reportedly, a later analysis found an Asian-associated ancestry cluster had fewer N-insertions than the roughly 700-donor mean. Many donors carried some public TCRs, although rarity characterized most TCR sequences.

The CDR3 consists of 12 residues. J was trimmed by 4 bases and V by 5 bases; bases with no gene match: 1. The germline gives CDR1 SGHRS, CDR2 YFSETQ. Vbeta (60) and Jbeta (13) primers were used in the PCR. Here immunoSEQ multiplex PCR was the method, and the copy in TCRdb shows in-frame clones only, minus some. The sample holds some 140,000 clones; around 70% are singletons and the top ten take roughly 3.1%. The source is a man younger than 45 in good health and CMV-seronegative. Sequences were obtained from PBMCs. The chain links TRBV5-1 to TRBJ2-3; 7 nucleotides agree with TRBD1. CDR3: CASRQGADTQYF. The CDR3 DNA reads TGCGCCAGCAGGCAGGGGGCAGATACGCAGTATTTT.